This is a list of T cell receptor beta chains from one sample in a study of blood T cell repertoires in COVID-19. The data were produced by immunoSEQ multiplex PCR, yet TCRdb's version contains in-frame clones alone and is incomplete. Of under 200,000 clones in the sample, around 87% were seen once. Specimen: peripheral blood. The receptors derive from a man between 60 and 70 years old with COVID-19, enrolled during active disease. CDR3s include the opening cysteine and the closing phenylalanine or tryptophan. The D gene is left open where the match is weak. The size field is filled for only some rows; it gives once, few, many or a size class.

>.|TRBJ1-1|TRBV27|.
CASSLYPPGGGRTEAFF
TGTGCCAGCAGTTTATATCCCCCCGGGGGAGGCCGCACTGAAGCTTTCTTT
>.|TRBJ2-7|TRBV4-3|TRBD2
CASSPLPSGSYEQYF
TGCGCCAGCAGCCCCCTCCCTAGCGGGAGTTACGAGCAGTACTTC
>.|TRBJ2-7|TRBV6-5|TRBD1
CASNRQGQSSYEQYF
TGTGCCAGCAATCGACAGGGACAGAGCTCCTACGAGCAGTACTTC
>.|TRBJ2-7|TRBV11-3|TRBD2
CASSLDRTSGRFSYEQYF
TGTGCCAGCAGCTTAGATCGGACTAGCGGGAGATTCTCCTACGAGCAGTACTTC
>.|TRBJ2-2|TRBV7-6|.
CASSLGQANTGELFF
TGTGCCAGCAGCTTAGGCCAGGCAAACACCGGGGAGCTGTTTTTT
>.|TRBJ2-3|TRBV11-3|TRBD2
CASSPGRGSGSADTQYF
TGTGCCAGCAGCCCAGGACGGGGGAGCGGGAGTGCAGATACGCAGTATTTT
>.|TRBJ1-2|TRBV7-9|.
CASSPPGLLRRNYGYTF
TGTGCCAGCAGCCCACCGGGACTCCTAAGAAGAAACTATGGCTACACCTTC
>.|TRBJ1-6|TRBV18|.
CASSPGGQETNSPLHF
TGTGCCAGCTCACCGGGCGGGCAGGAAACCAATTCACCCCTCCACTTT
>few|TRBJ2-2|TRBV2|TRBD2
CASRGVTGELFF
TGTGCCAGTCGGGGGGTCACCGGGGAGCTGTTTTTT
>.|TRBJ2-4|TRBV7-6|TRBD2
CASSLGRWREGRGAKNIQYF
TGTGCCAGCAGCTTAGGAAGGTGGCGGGAGGGCAGAGGAGCCAAAAACATTCAGTACTTC
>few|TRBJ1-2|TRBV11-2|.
CASSLEWGGYGYTF
TGTGCCAGCAGCTTAGAGTGGGGCGGCTATGGCTACACCTTC
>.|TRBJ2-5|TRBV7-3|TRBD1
CASSLRFYPLTGQGANGETQYF
TGTGCCAGCAGCTTAAGGTTTTATCCTCTTACGGGACAGGGGGCAAATGGAGAGACCCAGTACTTC
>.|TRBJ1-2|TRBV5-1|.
CASSFQVAYGYTF
TGCGCCAGCAGCTTCCAGGTGGCCTATGGCTACACCTTC
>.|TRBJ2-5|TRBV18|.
CASSPTGQKETQYF
TGTGCCAGCTCACCAACCGGACAAAAGGAGACCCAGTACTTC
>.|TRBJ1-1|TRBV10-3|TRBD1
CAIGKDRDSSPAFF
TGTGCCATCGGGAAGGACCGGGACAGCTCTCCTGCTTTCTTT
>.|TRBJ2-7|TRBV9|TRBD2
CASSVTGTTSYEQYF
TGTGCCAGCAGCGTGACCGGGACTACCTCCTACGAGCAGTACTTC
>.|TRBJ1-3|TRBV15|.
CATSSGQFSGNTIYF
TGTGCCACCAGCAGCGGACAGTTCTCTGGAAACACCATATATTTT
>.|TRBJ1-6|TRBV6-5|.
CASSPQRQANSPLHF
TGTGCCAGCAGCCCCCAAAGACAGGCTAATTCACCCCTCCACTTT
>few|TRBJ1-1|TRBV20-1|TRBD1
CSASPTPGQRSRDTEAFF
TGCAGTGCTAGTCCCACTCCGGGACAGAGAAGCAGGGACACTGAAGCTTTCTTT
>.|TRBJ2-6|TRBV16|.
CASSPRGISGGPGANVLTF
TGTGCCAGCAGCCCCAGGGGGATAAGCGGGGGACCTGGGGCCAACGTCCTGACTTTC
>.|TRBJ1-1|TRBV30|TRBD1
CAWSNTGGSTEAFF
TGTGCCTGGAGTAATACAGGGGGCAGCACTGAAGCTTTCTTT
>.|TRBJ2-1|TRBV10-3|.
CAISESNGYNEQFF
TGTGCCATCAGTGAGTCGAACGGTTACAATGAGCAGTTCTTC
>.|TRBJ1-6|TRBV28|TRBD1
CATETGTLANSPLHF
TGTGCCACCGAGACAGGGACCCTCGCCAATTCACCCCTCCACTTT
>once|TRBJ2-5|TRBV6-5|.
CASKRQVQETQYF
TGTGCCAGCAAACGACAGGTTCAAGAGACCCAGTACTTC
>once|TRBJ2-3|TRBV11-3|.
CASSLWSGLGDTDTQYF
TGTGCCAGCAGCTTATGGTCTGGGCTGGGCGACACAGATACGCAGTATTTT
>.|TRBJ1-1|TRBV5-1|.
CASSFLQGHTEAFF
TGCGCCAGCAGCTTTCTTCAGGGGCACACTGAAGCTTTCTTT
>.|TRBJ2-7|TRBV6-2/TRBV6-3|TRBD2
CASSFYTGLAGENYEQYF
TGTGCCAGCAGTTTCTACACGGGACTAGCGGGAGAAAACTACGAGCAGTACTTC
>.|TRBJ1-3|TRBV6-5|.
CASRQSSGNTIYF
TGTGCCAGCAGACAGAGCTCTGGAAACACCATATATTTT
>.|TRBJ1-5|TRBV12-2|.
CASRAAQSNQPQHF
TGTGCAAGTCGCGCCGCACAGAGCAATCAGCCCCAGCATTTT
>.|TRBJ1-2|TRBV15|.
CATSRFQTPEGGGINYGYTF
TGTGCCACCAGCAGATTCCAAACCCCCGAAGGCGGGGGAATCAACTATGGCTACACCTTC
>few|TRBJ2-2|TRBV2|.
CASRRENTGELFF
TGTGCCAGCAGGCGGGAGAACACCGGGGAGCTGTTTTTT
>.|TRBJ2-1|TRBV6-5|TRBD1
CASSPGQQYNEQFF
TGTGCCAGCAGCCCGGGACAGCAATACAATGAGCAGTTCTTC
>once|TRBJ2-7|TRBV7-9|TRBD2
CASSLGVSGGYEQYF
TGTGCCAGCAGCTTAGGTGTTAGCGGGGGTTACGAGCAGTACTTC
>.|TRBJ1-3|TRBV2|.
CASSLQGPLGNTIYF
TGTGCCAGCAGTCTACAGGGACCTCTGGGAAACACCATATATTTT
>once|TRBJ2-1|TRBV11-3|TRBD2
CASSLGLWRGESESYNEQFF
TGTGCCAGCAGCTTAGGGCTATGGCGGGGGGAGAGTGAATCCTACAATGAGCAGTTCTTC
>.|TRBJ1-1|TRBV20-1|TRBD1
CSASDRIQGSEAFF
TGCAGTGCTAGTGACCGTATACAGGGGTCTGAAGCTTTCTTT
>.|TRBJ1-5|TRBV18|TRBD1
CASSRYGDSEGQPQHF
TGTGCCAGCTCACGATATGGGGACAGCGAAGGTCAGCCCCAGCATTTT
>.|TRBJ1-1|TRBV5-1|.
CASRRGQGNTEAFF
TGCGCCAGCAGGCGGGGGCAGGGGAACACTGAAGCTTTCTTT
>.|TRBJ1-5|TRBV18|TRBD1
CASSTGGRRNQPQHF
TGTGCCAGCTCAACAGGGGGAAGGCGCAATCAGCCCCAGCATTTT
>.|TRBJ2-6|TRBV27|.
CASSLYHTSGANVLTF
TGTGCCAGCAGTTTATACCACACCTCTGGGGCCAACGTCCTGACTTTC
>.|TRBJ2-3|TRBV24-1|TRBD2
CATSVSGGPLDTQYF
TGTGCCACCAGTGTCTCGGGAGGCCCTTTGGATACGCAGTATTTT
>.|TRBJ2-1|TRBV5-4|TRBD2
CASSRTSGAYNEQFF
TGTGCCAGCAGCAGAACTAGCGGTGCCTACAATGAGCAGTTCTTC
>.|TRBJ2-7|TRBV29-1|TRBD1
CSVGRDRGPVGEQYF
TGCAGCGTGGGCCGGGACAGGGGGCCCGTGGGCGAGCAGTACTTC
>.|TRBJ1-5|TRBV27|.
CASSLIGGADQPQHF
TGTGCCAGCAGCCTCATCGGGGGGGCAGATCAGCCCCAGCATTTT
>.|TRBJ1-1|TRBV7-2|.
CASSSDSLNTEAFF
TGTGCCAGCAGCTCGGACAGTCTGAACACTGAAGCTTTCTTT
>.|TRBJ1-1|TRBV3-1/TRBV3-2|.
CASSPGGMNTEAFF
TGTGCCAGCAGCCCGGGGGGTATGAACACTGAAGCTTTCTTT
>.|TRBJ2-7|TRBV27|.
CASHGQSSYPEQYF
TGTGCCAGTCACGGACAGAGTTCTTACCCGGAGCAGTACTTC